Below, 21 T cell receptor beta chains from the same sample are listed, as sequenced in a study of cytomegalovirus exposure and HLA in healthy donors. The PCR used 60 Vbeta and 13 Jbeta primers. TCRdb's copy holds only in-frame clones and misses some; the assay was immunoSEQ multiplex PCR. The sample has roughly 100,000 clones; around three quarters are singletons. What was sequenced was PBMCs. Source of these receptors: a female donor in good health and CMV-seropositive.

In this sample, this clone turned up once. This chain joins TRBV2 and TRBJ1-6; unclear D gene. V lost 5 bases and J lost 13, with 21 bases in between. Germline values: CDR1 SNHLY, CDR2 FYNNEI. The CDR3 totals 15 residues. CDR3: CASSIATSGPRPLHF. CDR3 nucleotide sequence: TGTGCCAGCAGTATAGCTACCTCCGGTCCTCGCCCCCTCCACTTT.

The chain links TRBV5-8 to TRBJ1-5; TRBD1 matches 7 bases. Germline-derived CDR1 and CDR2 are SGHTS and YDEGEE. The CDR3 spans 15 residues. With V trimmed by 0 bases and J by 2 bases, 2 bases remained unmatched. The CDR3 sequence: CASSLGQGRNQPQHF. The CDR3 bases are TGTGCCAGCAGCTTGGGACAGGGACGCAATCAGCCCCAGCATTTT.

The V gene is TRBV7-3, the J gene TRBJ2-2, with 14 bases identical to TRBD2. Germline loops: CDR1 SGHTA, CDR2 FQGTGA. V was pared by 4 bases and J by 6 bases, with 13 bases of the junction left unmatched. This CDR3 contains 19 residues. The CDR3 here is CASSSAKIGLAGGSGELFF. In nucleotides, the CDR3 is TGTGCCAGCAGCTCCGCTAAAATCGGACTAGCGGGAGGATCCGGGGAGCTGTTTTTT.

V usage is TRBV4-1 and J usage is TRBJ2-1; possibly TRBD2 for D (6 bases). Germline V gene sequence: CDR1 MGHRA, CDR2 YSYEKL. Trimming shortened V by 2 bases and J by 7 bases, and 15 bases separated the two germline ends. The CDR3 is 15 residues long. Here the CDR3 reads CASSQSSGQPNEQFF. The DNA for the CDR3 is TGCGCCAGCAGCCAATCCAGCGGGCAACCTAATGAGCAGTTCTTC.

The CDR3 DNA follows: TGCGCCAGCAGCCGGCGAAGTAGCGGACCGAACAATGAGCAGTTCTTC. Amino acids: CASSRRSSGPNNEQFF. The rearrangement uses TRBV5-1 and TRBJ2-1; tentatively, D is TRBD2 (6 bases). With 4 bases removed from V and 5 bases from J, the gap between germline ends came to 19 bases. CDR1 is SGHRS and CDR2 is YFSETQ in the germline V gene. The CDR3 consists of 16 residues.

The chain links TRBV11-2 to TRBJ2-7, with TRBD2 matching 8 bases. Germline assignment: CDR1 SGHAT and CDR2 FQNNGV. The CDR3 totals 14 residues. With 4 bases clipped from V and 2 bases from J, the junction kept 4 bases outside the gene matches. Written as DNA, the CDR3 is TGTGCCAGCAGCTACCAGCGGGAGACCTACGAGCAGTACTTC. Translating gives CASSYQRETYEQYF.

V usage is TRBV7-2 and J usage is TRBJ2-7, with 7 bases matching TRBD1. V was pared by 5 bases and J by 4 bases, with 11 bases of the junction left unmatched. This CDR3 comprises 15 residues. Looked up from germline, CDR1 is SGHTA and CDR2 is FQGNSA. CDR3 sequence: CASSARAGTEYEQYF. In DNA form, the CDR3 reads TGTGCCAGCAGCGCTCGAGCCGGGACAGAGTACGAGCAGTACTTC.

This clone has more than one count but fewer than ten. The chain recombines TRBV2 with TRBJ2-1; TRBD2 aligns across 7 bases. Germline CDR1 and CDR2: SNHLY and FYNNEI. Losses at the gene ends were 4 bases for V and 5 bases for J; bases not matched to a gene: 5. CDR3 length: 14 amino acids. The CDR3 sequence is CASSVETSNNEQFF. For the CDR3, the DNA is TGTGCCAGCAGTGTGGAGACTAGCAACAATGAGCAGTTCTTC.

The rearrangement joins TRBV6-5 to TRBJ2-3, with TRBD1 identical over 10 bases. The V segment lost 0 bases and the J segment 5 bases; nucleotides outside the gene matches: 5. Germline V gene lookup returns CDR1 MNHEY and CDR2 SVGAGI. There are 16 residues in the CDR3. CDR3 DNA: TGTGCCAGCAGTTACTCGTGGGACAGGGGTGGAGATACGCAGTATTTT. As protein: CASSYSWDRGGDTQYF.

This clone was detected a few times. The chain carries TRBV7-2 and TRBJ2-5, with D uncertain. Germline V gene lookup returns CDR1 SGHTA and CDR2 FQGNSA. V lost 5 bases, J lost 4 bases, and 14 bases lay in between. The length of the CDR3 is 14 residues. The CDR3 loop reads CASSPRATIETQYF. CDR3 DNA: TGTGCCAGCAGCCCGCGAGCAACCATAGAGACCCAGTACTTC.

This clone was recorded a few times. The rearrangement links TRBV2 to TRBJ1-6; 11 bases are a match to TRBD1. The CDR3 contains 14 residues. V lost 6 bases to trimming and J lost 15 bases; unmatched junction nucleotides: 10. The germline V gene encodes CDR1 SNHLY and CDR2 FYNNEI. The CDR3 loop reads CASRDRTGGRDLHF. The CDR3 bases are TGTGCCAGCAGAGACCGGACAGGGGGCAGGGACCTCCACTTT.

The chain has TRBV5-4 and TRBJ2-3; 8 positions match TRBD2. The ends lost 3 bases at V and 4 bases at J; junction bases unmatched: 4. This CDR3 is 14 amino acids long. Germline lookup yields CDR1 SGHNT and CDR2 YYREEE (reference sequence). The CDR3 loop reads CASSSREGPDTQYF. DNA for the CDR3: TGTGCCAGCAGCTCCCGGGAGGGGCCAGATACGCAGTATTTT.

The chain couples TRBV5-1 to TRBJ2-5; 9 bases are a match to TRBD2. Germline loops: CDR1 SGHRS, CDR2 YFSETQ. The CDR3 runs to 16 residues. J was trimmed by 2 bases and V by 2 bases; bases with no gene match: 7. The CDR3 protein is CASSFARAGGQETQYF. For the CDR3, the DNA is TGCGCCAGCAGCTTCGCCCGGGCGGGAGGGCAAGAGACCCAGTACTTC.

A single count supports this clone. The genes are TRBV7-3 and TRBJ2-5, with 7 bases matching TRBD1. The DNA matches TRBJ2-7 better at its end, which makes the J call doubtful. CDR1 is SGHTA and CDR2 is FQGTGA in the germline V gene. This CDR3 has 15 amino acids. The CDR3 region is CASSLRPRDSHEQYF. The CDR3 nucleotides read TGTGCCAGCAGCTTAAGACCCCGGGACAGCCACGAGCAGTACTTC.

The chain joins TRBV30 to TRBJ2-5; TRBD1 matches 9 bases. The J segment lost 8 bases and the V segment lost 5 bases, leaving 12 bases of the junction unmatched. The CDR3 has 14 amino acids. Germline V gene lookup returns CDR1 GTSNPN and CDR2 SVGIG (reference sequence). The CDR3 loop reads CAWGTGGAGDTQYF. The CDR3 DNA reads as TGTGCCTGGGGAACAGGGGGCGCGGGGGATACCCAGTACTTC. Based on the CDR3 plus reference TRBV30 and TRBJ2-5, the full variable domain is SQTIHQWPATLVQPVGSPLSLECTVEGTSNPNLYWYRQAAGRGLQLLFYSVGIGQISSEVPQNLSASRPQDRQFILSSKKLLLSDSGFYLCAWGTGGAGDTQYFGPGTRLLVL.

The chain employs TRBV2 and TRBJ1-5; 10 nucleotides match TRBD1. V lost 5 bases to trimming and J lost 0 bases; unmatched junction nucleotides: 10. The CDR3 is 18 residues long. Germline V gene sequence: CDR1 SNHLY, CDR2 FYNNEI. CDR3 region: CASSRDRGGDYSNQPQHF. DNA of the CDR3: TGTGCCAGCAGTCGGGACAGGGGTGGAGACTATAGCAATCAGCCCCAGCATTTT.

The V call is TRBV7-3, the J call TRBJ2-3; D perhaps matches TRBD1 (5 bases). The germline gives CDR1 SGHTA, CDR2 FQGTGA. The CDR3 contains 16 residues. V was trimmed by 5 bases and J by 0 bases, leaving 15 bases between them. The CDR3 DNA sequence: TGTGCCAGCAGCCCCATCGGTAGGGGAAGCACAGATACGCAGTATTTT. Translating gives CASSPIGRGSTDTQYF.

This chain joins TRBV27 and TRBJ2-7; TRBD2 matches 8 bases. V lost 5 bases, J lost 2 bases, and 11 bases stayed unmatched. CDR3 length: 16 amino acids. CDR1 is MNHEY and CDR2 is SMNVEV in the germline V gene (reference sequence). The CDR3 loop is CASSPVGASGPYEQYF. The CDR3 region has the DNA TGTGCCAGCAGTCCTGTCGGGGCTAGCGGGCCCTACGAGCAGTACTTC.

The rearrangement links TRBV19 to TRBJ2-2, with D possibly matching TRBD2 (6 bases). CDR3 length equals 15 residues. Germline lookup yields CDR1 LNHDA and CDR2 SQIVND (reference sequence). V lost 5 bases and J lost 0, with 10 bases in between. The CDR3 spells CASSGSGTNTGELFF. The CDR3, as DNA: TGTGCCAGTAGTGGTAGCGGTACGAACACCGGGGAGCTGTTTTTT.

The rearrangement joins TRBV9 to TRBJ2-4; D is ambiguous. The V end lost 0 bases, the J end lost 6 bases, and 16 bases lay between the germline ends. Germline CDR1 reads SGDLS; CDR2 reads YYNGEE. The CDR3 runs to 16 residues. The chain's CDR3 is CASSVDAGAALNIQYF. The DNA for the CDR3 is TGTGCCAGCAGCGTAGACGCCGGTGCGGCCCTAAACATTCAGTACTTC.

This chain connects TRBV11-1 to TRBJ1-3, with unresolved D. Germline CDR1 is SGHAT and CDR2 is FQDESV (reference sequence). The CDR3 is made up of 17 amino acids. With 5 bases removed from V and 0 bases from J, the gap between germline ends came to 17 bases. This CDR3 reads CASSPPSGIISGNTIYF. CDR3 DNA sequence: TGTGCCAGCAGCCCACCGTCGGGAATCATCTCTGGAAACACCATATATTTT.